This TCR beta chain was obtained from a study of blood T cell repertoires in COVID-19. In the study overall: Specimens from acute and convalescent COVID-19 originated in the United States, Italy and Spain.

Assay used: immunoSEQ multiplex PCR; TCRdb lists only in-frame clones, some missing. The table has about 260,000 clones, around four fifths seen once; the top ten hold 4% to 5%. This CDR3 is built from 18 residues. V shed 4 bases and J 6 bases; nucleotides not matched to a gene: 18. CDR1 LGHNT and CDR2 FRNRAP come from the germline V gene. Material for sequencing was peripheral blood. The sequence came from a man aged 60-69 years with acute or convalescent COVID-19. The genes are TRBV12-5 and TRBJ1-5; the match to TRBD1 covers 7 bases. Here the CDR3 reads CASGSQGTALTHSQPQHF. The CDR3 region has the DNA TGTGCTAGTGGTTCCCAGGGGACAGCTCTAACGCATAGTCAGCCCCAGCATTTT.